The T cell receptor beta chain under discussion was sequenced for a study of T cell responses to AZD1222 COVID-19 vaccine. The CDR3 runs to 15 residues. Germline V gene data show CDR1 as LNHDA and CDR2 as SQIVND (reference sequence). V gave up 6 bases and J gave up 5 bases; unmatched junction bases: 5. Some clones are missing from TCRdb's copy, which holds only in-frame ones; the method was immunoSEQ multiplex PCR. The sample lists 58,000 or so clones; around nine tenths were seen once. The sequence was collected from an adult who received the AZD1222 COVID-19 vaccine. Sequencing used peripheral blood, obtained 28 days after the second AZD1222 dose. The V and J genes are TRBV19 and TRBJ2-5; 14 nucleotides match TRBD2. CDR3 in amino acids: CASRGTSGSQETQYF. The CDR3 DNA follows: TGTGCCAGTAGAGGGACTAGCGGGAGTCAGGAGACCCAGTACTTC.